This note documents a single TCR beta chain sequence. Its antigen is still unknown. The sample belongs to a study of vaccination and CD4 T cells after COVID-19. CDR3 length equals 14 residues. CDR1 and CDR2 from the germline V gene are KGHDR and SFDVKD. The V gene end was trimmed by 9 bases and the J gene end by 2 bases; junction bases not matched to a gene: 7. Sequenced with the Oncomine TCR Beta short-read assay was DNA taken from cultured CD4+ T cells. MiXCR, run by TCRdb on the PCR reads, gives a single entry per CDR3 protein. This sample yields 9,000 to 13,000 distinct CDR3 sequences, of which around 23% are seen a single time; around 22% belongs to the top ten. Specified treatment: approximately 10-day PBMC culture with coronavirus spike peptide pools or control peptides (ViraFEST assay).

The sample was CD4+ T cells from blood, cultured in vitro, taken after SARS-CoV-2 vaccination. The sequence was collected from a human donor who had recovered from COVID-19. The chain is built from TRBV24-1 and TRBJ2-7, with 9 bases identical to TRBD2. The CDR3 DNA sequence: TGTGCCACCTCGACTAGCGGAAAGACCTACGAGCAGTACTTC. This encodes CATSTSGKTYEQYF.